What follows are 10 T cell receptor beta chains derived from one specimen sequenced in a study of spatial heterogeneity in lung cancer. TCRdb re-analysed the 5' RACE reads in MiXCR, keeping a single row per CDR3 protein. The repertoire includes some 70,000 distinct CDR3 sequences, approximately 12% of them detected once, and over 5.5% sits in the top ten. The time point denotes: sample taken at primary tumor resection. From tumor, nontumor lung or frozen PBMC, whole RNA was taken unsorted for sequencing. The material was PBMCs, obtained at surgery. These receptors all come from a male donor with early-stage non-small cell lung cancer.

CDR3 in amino acids: CASSPGRTGGNTEAFF. For the CDR3, the DNA is TGTGCCAGCAGCCCAGGGAGGACAGGGGGGAACACTGAAGCTTTCTTT. The chain is built from TRBV7-8 and TRBJ1-1, with 10 bases identical to TRBD1. CDR1 is SGHVS and CDR2 is FQNEAQ in the germline V gene. The CDR3 covers 16 residues. V gave up 5 bases and J gave up 1 base; unmatched junction bases: 7.

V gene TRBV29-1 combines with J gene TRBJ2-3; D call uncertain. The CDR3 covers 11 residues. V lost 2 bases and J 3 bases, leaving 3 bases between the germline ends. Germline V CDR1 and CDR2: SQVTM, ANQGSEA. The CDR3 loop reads CSVERTDTQYF. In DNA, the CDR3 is TGCAGCGTTGAAAGGACAGATACGCAGTATTTT.

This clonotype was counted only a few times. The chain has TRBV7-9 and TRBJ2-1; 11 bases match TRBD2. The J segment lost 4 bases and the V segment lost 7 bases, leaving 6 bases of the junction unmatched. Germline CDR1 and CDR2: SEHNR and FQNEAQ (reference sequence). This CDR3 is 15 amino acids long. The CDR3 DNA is TGTGCCAGCACTCGGACTAGCGGGTTTTACAATGAGCAGTTCTTC. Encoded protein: CASTRTSGFYNEQFF.

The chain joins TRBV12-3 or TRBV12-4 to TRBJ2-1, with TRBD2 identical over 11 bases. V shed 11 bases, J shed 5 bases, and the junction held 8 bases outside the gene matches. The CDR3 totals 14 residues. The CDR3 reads CASKPGLADNEQFF. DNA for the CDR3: TGTGCCTCCAAACCGGGACTAGCGGACAATGAGCAGTTCTTC.

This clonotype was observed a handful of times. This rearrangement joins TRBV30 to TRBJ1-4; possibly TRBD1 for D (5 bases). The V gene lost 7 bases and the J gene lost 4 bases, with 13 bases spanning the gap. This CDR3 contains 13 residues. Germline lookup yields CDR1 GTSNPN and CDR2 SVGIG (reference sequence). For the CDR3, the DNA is TGTGCCTCTCCCGGGACCGGTAATGAAAAACTGTTTTTT. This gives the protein CASPGTGNEKLFF.

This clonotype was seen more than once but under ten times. The CDR3 DNA reads TGTGCCACCGGAGCCAGTTACAATGAGCAGTTCTTC. Encoded protein: CATGASYNEQFF. This chain links TRBV24-1 with TRBJ2-1; D gene uncertain. The CDR3 totals 12 residues. Per germline, CDR1 KGHDR and CDR2 SFDVKD. V lost 9 bases and J 4 bases, leaving 9 bases between the germline ends.

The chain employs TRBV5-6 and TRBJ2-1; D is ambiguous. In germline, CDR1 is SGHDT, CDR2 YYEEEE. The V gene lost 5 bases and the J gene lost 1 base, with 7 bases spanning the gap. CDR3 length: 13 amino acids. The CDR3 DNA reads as TGTGCCAGCAGGGAGATGTCCTACAATGAGCAGTTCTTC. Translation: CASREMSYNEQFF. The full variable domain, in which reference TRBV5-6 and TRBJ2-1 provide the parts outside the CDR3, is DAGVTQSPTHLIKTRGQQVTLRCSPKSGHDTVSWYQQALGQGPQFIFQYYEEEERQRGNFPDRFSGHQFPNYSSELNVNALLLGDSALYLCASREMSYNEQFFGPGTRLTVL.

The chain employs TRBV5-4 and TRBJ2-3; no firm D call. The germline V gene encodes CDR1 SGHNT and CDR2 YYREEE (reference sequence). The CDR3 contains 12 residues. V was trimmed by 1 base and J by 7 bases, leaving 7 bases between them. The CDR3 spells CASSLNQYTQYF. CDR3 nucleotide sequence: TGTGCCAGCAGCTTGAACCAGTATACGCAGTATTTT.

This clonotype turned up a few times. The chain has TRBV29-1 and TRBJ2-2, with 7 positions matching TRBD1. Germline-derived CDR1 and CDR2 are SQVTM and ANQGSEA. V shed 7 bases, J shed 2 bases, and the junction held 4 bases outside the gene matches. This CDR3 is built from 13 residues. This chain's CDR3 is CSAGTANTGELFF. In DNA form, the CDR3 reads TGCAGCGCCGGGACAGCAAACACCGGGGAGCTGTTTTTT.

Written as DNA, the CDR3 is TGTGCCAGCTCCCTTCTACCTAACTATGGCTACACCTTC. As protein: CASSLLPNYGYTF. The rearrangement links TRBV6-1 to TRBJ1-2; D gene ambiguous. Germline CDR1 and CDR2: MNHNS and SASEGT. V shed 8 bases and J shed 0 bases, with 10 bases lying between them. The CDR3 spans 13 residues.